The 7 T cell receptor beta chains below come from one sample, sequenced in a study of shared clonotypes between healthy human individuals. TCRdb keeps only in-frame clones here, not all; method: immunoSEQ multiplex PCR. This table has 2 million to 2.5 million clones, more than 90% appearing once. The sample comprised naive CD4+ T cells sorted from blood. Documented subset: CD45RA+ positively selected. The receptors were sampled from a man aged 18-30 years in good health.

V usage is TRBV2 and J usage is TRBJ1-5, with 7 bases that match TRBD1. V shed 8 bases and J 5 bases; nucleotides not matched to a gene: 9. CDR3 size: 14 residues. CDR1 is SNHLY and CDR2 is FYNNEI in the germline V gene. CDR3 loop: CASGDSTWDQPQHF. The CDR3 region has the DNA TGTGCCAGCGGGGACAGTACATGGGATCAGCCCCAGCATTTT.

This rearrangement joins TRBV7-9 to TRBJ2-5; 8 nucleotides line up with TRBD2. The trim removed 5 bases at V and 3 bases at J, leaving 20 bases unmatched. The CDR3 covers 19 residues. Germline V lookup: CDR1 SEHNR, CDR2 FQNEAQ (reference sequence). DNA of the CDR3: TGTGCCAGCAGCGAAGAGCCACTAGCGGCCAACCCTTGGGAAGAGACCCAGTACTTC. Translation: CASSEEPLAANPWEETQYF.

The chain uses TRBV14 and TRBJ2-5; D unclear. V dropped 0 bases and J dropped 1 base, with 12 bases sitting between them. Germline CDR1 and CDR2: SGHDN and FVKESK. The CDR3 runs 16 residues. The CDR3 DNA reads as TGTGCCAGCAGCCAAGATCTGGGCAGTATCCAAGAGACCCAGTACTTC. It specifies CASSQDLGSIQETQYF.

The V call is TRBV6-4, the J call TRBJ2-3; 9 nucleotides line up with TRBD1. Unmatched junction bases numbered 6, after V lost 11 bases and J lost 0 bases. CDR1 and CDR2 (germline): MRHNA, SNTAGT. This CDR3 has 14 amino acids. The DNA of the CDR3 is TGTGCCCGAAACAGGGGGCCCAGCACAGATACGCAGTATTTT. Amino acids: CARNRGPSTDTQYF.

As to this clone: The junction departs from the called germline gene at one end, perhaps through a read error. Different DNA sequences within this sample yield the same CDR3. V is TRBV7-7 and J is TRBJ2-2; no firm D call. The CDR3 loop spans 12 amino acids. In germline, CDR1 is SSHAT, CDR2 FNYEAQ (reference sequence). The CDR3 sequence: CASSPGPGELFF. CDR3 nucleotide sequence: TGTGCTAGCAGTCCCGGCCCCGGGGAGCTGTTTTTT.

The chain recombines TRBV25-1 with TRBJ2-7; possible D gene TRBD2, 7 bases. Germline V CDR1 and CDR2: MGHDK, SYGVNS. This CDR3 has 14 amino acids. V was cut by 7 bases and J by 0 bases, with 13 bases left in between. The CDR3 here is CASKGGKGSYEQYF. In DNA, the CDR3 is TGTGCCAGCAAGGGGGGGAAGGGCTCCTACGAGCAGTACTTC.

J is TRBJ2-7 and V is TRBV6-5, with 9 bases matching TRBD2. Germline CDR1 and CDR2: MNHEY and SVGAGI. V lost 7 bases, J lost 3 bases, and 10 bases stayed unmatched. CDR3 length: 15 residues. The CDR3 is CASTAGGTKLYEQYF. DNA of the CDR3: TGTGCCAGCACTGCGGGAGGGACAAAGCTCTACGAGCAGTACTTC.